Each of the 5 T cell receptor beta chains below was sequenced from the same sample in a study of PD-1 blockade in classical Hodgkin lymphoma (dated by TCRdb to about 2020). Preparation of the library involved the immunoSEQ multiplex PCR assay. This immuneACCESS table, as held by TCRdb, lists in-frame sequences with V and J called but not all clones. Of the missing ones, under half trace to an unresolved V gene in checked studies; the others have no known cause. The table for this sample lists around 23,000 clones; approximately 92% of them were counted only once. 0.2% to 0.3% of the sample rests with the top ten. This specimen's time point label, interpreted: newly diagnosed, previously untreated cHL patient sample. CD4+ T cells were purified from thawed PBMCs by magnetic negative selection with a Miltenyi CD4+ T cell isolation kit. Sequencing used CD4+ T cells from blood. The receptors stem from a human donor with classical Hodgkin lymphoma.

This sequence joins TRBV5-4 and TRBJ2-1; no clear D gene. The germline CDR1 and CDR2 sequences are SGHNT and YYREEE (reference sequence). CDR3 length: 16 amino acids. V lost 0 bases to trimming and J lost 2 bases, with 12 bases between them. The CDR3 here is CASSLGHGRPYNEQFF. The CDR3 DNA follows: TGTGCCAGCAGCTTGGGACACGGAAGACCCTACAATGAGCAGTTCTTC.

This clone was detected only once. V and J are TRBV9 and TRBJ1-1; D is possibly TRBD1 (5 bases). The CDR3 has 15 residues. Deletions cut 3 bases from V and 0 bases from J, with 12 bases between. Germline V lookup: CDR1 SGDLS, CDR2 YYNGEE. CDR3 amino acids: CASSARDGLNTEAFF. CDR3 DNA sequence: TGTGCCAGCAGCGCCCGGGACGGACTGAACACTGAAGCTTTCTTT.

The gene calls are TRBV27 and TRBJ1-5, with D perhaps matching TRBD1 (6 bases). The germline V and J ends were trimmed by 6 bases and 4 bases, with 16 bases remaining between them. The germline CDR1 and CDR2 sequences are MNHEY and SMNVEV (reference sequence). CDR3 length equals 15 residues. For the CDR3, the DNA is TGTGCCAGCAGCCTATTGGGGGGGCAGAATCAGCCCCAGCATTTT. Translated, it gives CASSLLGGQNQPQHF.

The V call is TRBV7-2, the J call TRBJ1-2; D is undetermined. This CDR3 comprises 15 residues. V lost 0 bases, J lost 6 bases, and 14 bases lay in between. Germline-derived CDR1 and CDR2 are SGHTA and FQGNSA. CDR3 nucleotides: TGTGCCAGCAGCTTAGCATCGAGTGGAGGTCATGGCTACACCTTC. This translates into CASSLASSGGHGYTF.

The gene calls are TRBV19 and TRBJ1-2; 8 positions match TRBD1. In germline, CDR1 is LNHDA, CDR2 SQIVND (reference sequence). The CDR3 extends over 15 amino acids. V lost 5 bases, J lost 5 bases, and 10 bases stayed unmatched. The CDR3 here is CASSAITGGGYGYTF. The CDR3 region has the DNA TGTGCCAGTAGTGCCATCACAGGGGGAGGGTATGGCTACACCTTC.